This TCR beta chain was sequenced for a study of blood T cell repertoires in COVID-19. Study-wide background: The samples span acute and convalescent COVID-19 from the United States, Italy and Spain. Nucleic acid was either cDNA or gDNA, and it came from T cells, B-cell-depleted T cells, or PBMCs.

CDR1 SNHLY and CDR2 FYNNEI come from the germline V gene. V dropped 5 bases and J dropped 3; count of bases not matched to a gene: 6. The CDR3 is 15 amino acids. Original analysis: For nucleated cells, counts were estimated from reference gene primer amplification. Only in-frame clones appear in the TCRdb table, and some are missing; sequencing was by immunoSEQ multiplex PCR. V and J calls and clone size are copied from that table; D and trimming were computed from the DNA. This sample has roughly 80,000 clones; about 87% occur once, and the top ten carry approximately 5%. The chain carries TRBV2 and TRBJ2-5; 10 nucleotides line up with TRBD1. This sequence was found in a man aged 50 to 59 with active COVID-19. The specimen sequenced was peripheral blood. CDR3 sequence: CASSYPGQGKETQYF. The CDR3, as DNA: TGTGCCAGCAGTTACCCGGGACAGGGGAAAGAGACCCAGTACTTC.